This is a list of T cell receptor beta chains from one sample in a study of blood T cell repertoires in COVID-19. Profiling relied on immunoSEQ multiplex PCR, and the TCRdb table lists in-frame clones only, not all of them. Counted here are more than 400,000 clones, 70% to 90% occurring once; the ten biggest clones make up about 3.2%. The sequencing sample was made of peripheral blood. These receptor sequences come from a human donor in a cohort sampled during active COVID-19. Both conserved end residues are part of each CDR3. Fields, in order: J gene, V gene, D gene, clone size, CDR3 protein, CDR3 DNA. D genes are given only for firm matches. The listing skips clone size in some rows; elsewhere it reads once, few, many or a size class.

>TRBJ2-1|TRBV29-1|NA|NA
CSVHASLSYNEQFF
TGCAGCGTACACGCATCGTTGTCCTACAATGAGCAGTTCTTC
>TRBJ1-1|TRBV10-3|TRBD1|NA
CAISEDRVPEAFF
TGTGCCATCAGTGAGGACAGGGTCCCTGAAGCTTTCTTT
>TRBJ2-7|TRBV7-3|TRBD1|NA
CASSLPPGGGYEQYF
TGTGCCAGCAGCTTACCCCCAGGGGGCGGTTACGAGCAGTACTTC
>TRBJ1-3|TRBV9|TRBD1|few
CASSLQTGGVGNTIYF
TGTGCCAGCAGCCTTCAGACAGGGGGCGTTGGAAACACCATATATTTT
>TRBJ1-2|TRBV21-1|NA|NA
CASSLYGGFYYTF
TGTGCCAGCAGCCTCTATGGCGGTTTTTATTACACCTTC
>TRBJ1-1|TRBV5-4|NA|NA
CASSLGAKDTEAFF
TGTGCCAGCAGCTTGGGGGCTAAGGACACTGAAGCTTTCTTT
>TRBJ2-5|TRBV10-1|NA|NA
CASSGGQIYQETQYF
TGCGCCAGCAGCGGGGGACAGATCTACCAAGAGACCCAGTACTTC
>TRBJ2-3|TRBV29-1|TRBD1|NA
CSAWDRGRGDTQYF
TGCAGCGCCTGGGACAGGGGGCGAGGTGATACGCAGTATTTT
>TRBJ1-5|TRBV11-2|TRBD1|NA
CASSARDRGPDGGNQPQHF
TGTGCCAGCAGCGCCAGGGACAGGGGCCCGGATGGTGGCAATCAGCCCCAGCATTTT
>TRBJ1-1|TRBV10-3|TRBD1|few
CAISPSGQGGGTEAFF
TGTGCCATCAGTCCCTCGGGACAGGGAGGGGGCACTGAAGCTTTCTTT
>TRBJ2-3|TRBV5-6|NA|NA
CASSLSWESGDTQYF
TGTGCCAGCAGCTTGTCGTGGGAGTCGGGAGATACGCAGTATTTT
>TRBJ1-1|TRBV7-2|TRBD1|NA
CASSLTGGKNTEAFF
TGTGCCAGCAGCTTAACAGGGGGCAAGAACACTGAAGCTTTCTTT
>TRBJ1-2|TRBV3-1/TRBV3-2|TRBD1|NA
CATATGGLSYTF
TGTGCCACCGCGACAGGGGGGCTTAGCTACACCTTC
>TRBJ2-7|TRBV21-1|NA|NA
CASELAGAYEQYF
TGTGCCAGCGAACTAGCGGGAGCCTACGAGCAGTACTTC
>TRBJ2-1|TRBV4-1|TRBD2|once
CASSLGLAGVLSEQFF
TGCGCCAGCAGCCTCGGACTAGCGGGAGTTCTCAGTGAGCAGTTCTTC
>TRBJ2-1|TRBV27|NA|once
CASRGSTSFSYNEQFF
TGTGCCAGCAGGGGGTCCACTAGCTTCTCCTACAATGAGCAGTTCTTC
>TRBJ2-1|TRBV4-3|NA|NA
CASSQESRGLDEQFF
TGCGCCAGCAGCCAAGAGAGTCGGGGTTTGGATGAGCAGTTCTTC
>TRBJ2-2|TRBV5-1|TRBD2|NA
CASSLPSGMTGELFF
TGCGCCAGCAGCTTGCCTAGCGGGATGACCGGGGAGCTGTTTTTT
>TRBJ2-7|TRBV6-6|NA|few
CASSRTIGGGVYEQYF
TGTGCCAGCAGTAGAACCATCGGAGGGGGCGTTTACGAGCAGTACTTC
>TRBJ2-1|TRBV6-6|TRBD2|NA
CASSLIGTSGNEQFF
TGTGCCAGCAGTTTAATCGGGACTAGCGGCAATGAGCAGTTCTTC
>TRBJ2-1|TRBV10-3|TRBD2|NA
CAISERGDNEQFF
TGTGCCATCTCTGAGCGGGGTGATAATGAGCAGTTCTTC
>TRBJ2-3|TRBV5-1|TRBD2|NA
CASSLEGTSGRGPTDTQYF
TGCGCCAGCAGCTTGGAAGGAACTAGCGGGAGGGGCCCCACAGATACGCAGTATTTT
>TRBJ2-2|TRBV6-5|TRBD2|NA
CASTGLAGAGELFF
TGTGCCAGTACGGGACTAGCGGGAGCCGGGGAGCTGTTTTTT
>TRBJ2-7|TRBV12-3/TRBV12-4|NA|NA
CASRGREQYF
TGTGCCAGCAGGGGGCGGGAGCAGTACTTC
>TRBJ2-1|TRBV2|NA|NA
CASSGSTNEQFF
TGTGCCAGCAGTGGTAGTACCAATGAGCAGTTCTTC
>TRBJ2-2|TRBV7-2|NA|NA
CASSPQRANTGELFF
TGTGCCAGCAGCCCCCAGCGAGCGAACACCGGGGAGCTGTTTTTT
>TRBJ2-3|TRBV7-2|TRBD2|NA
CASSRPPTSGRSQYF
TGTGCCAGCAGCCGCCCCCCGACTAGCGGGAGATCGCAGTATTTT
>TRBJ1-1|TRBV6-2/TRBV6-3|NA|NA
CASSASQQGNTEAFF
TGTGCCAGCAGTGCCTCCCAACAGGGGAACACTGAAGCTTTCTTT
>TRBJ1-2|TRBV5-1|TRBD1|NA
CASSHQGARDYGYTF
TGCGCCAGCAGCCATCAGGGGGCGCGCGACTATGGCTACACCTTC
>TRBJ1-5|TRBV19|TRBD1|few
CASSDGQANQPQHF
TGTGCCAGTAGTGATGGACAGGCAAATCAGCCCCAGCATTTT
>TRBJ1-5|TRBV24-1|NA|once
CATSDYRALQPQHF
TGTGCCACCAGTGATTACAGGGCTTTACAGCCCCAGCATTTT
>TRBJ2-5|TRBV5-1|TRBD1|NA
CASSLTGVLAPQYF
TGCGCCAGCAGCTTGACAGGGGTCCTCGCCCCCCAGTACTTC
>TRBJ2-7|TRBV5-1|TRBD1|NA
CASSFLTGISYEQYF
TGCGCCAGCAGCTTCCTGACAGGGATCTCCTACGAGCAGTACTTC
>TRBJ2-2|TRBV11-2|TRBD2|NA
CASSLGAGAGGELFF
TGTGCCAGCAGCTTAGGAGCGGGAGCGGGCGGGGAGCTGTTTTTT
>TRBJ1-1|TRBV18|NA|few
CASSVAGDTGAFF
TGTGCCAGCTCAGTGGCCGGGGACACTGGGGCTTTCTTT
>TRBJ2-6|TRBV29-1|NA|NA
CSVATGIGANVLTF
TGCAGCGTTGCTACAGGGATCGGGGCCAACGTCCTGACTTTC
>TRBJ2-2|TRBV27|TRBD2|NA
CASSLRASGNSRELFF
TGTGCCAGCAGTTTACGGGCTAGCGGGAATTCCCGGGAGCTGTTTTTT
>TRBJ2-3|TRBV2|NA|NA
CASSGLLGATDTQYF
TGTGCCAGCAGTGGTTTATTGGGGGCCACAGATACGCAGTATTTT
>TRBJ2-1|TRBV10-3|TRBD2|NA
CAISDTGTSIYEQFF
TGTGCCATCAGTGATACCGGGACTAGCATCTATGAGCAGTTCTTC
>TRBJ2-1|TRBV15|TRBD1|NA
CATSRQGQGAPNEQFF
TGTGCCACCAGCAGGCAGGGACAGGGGGCCCCCAATGAGCAGTTCTTC
>TRBJ1-1|TRBV2|NA|once
CASKREGQTGTEAFF
TGTGCCAGCAAACGGGAAGGGCAAACCGGCACTGAAGCTTTCTTT
>TRBJ2-3|TRBV19|NA|once
CASSMSGVETDTQYF
TGTGCCAGTAGTATGTCAGGGGTGGAGACAGATACGCAGTATTTT
>TRBJ2-7|TRBV6-6|TRBD2|NA
CASSPEGLAGVLQREQYF
TGTGCCAGCAGTCCTGAGGGACTAGCGGGAGTACTCCAGCGGGAGCAGTACTTC
>TRBJ1-5|TRBV7-9|TRBD1|few
CASSRTGHNQPQHF
TGTGCCAGCAGCCGGACAGGGCACAATCAGCCCCAGCATTTT
>TRBJ1-5|TRBV30|NA|NA
CTWSTGYSNQPQHF
TGTACCTGGTCTACAGGATATAGCAATCAGCCCCAGCATTTT
>TRBJ1-2|TRBV4-2|TRBD1|NA
CASSQLETGNSYGYTF
TGTGCCAGCAGCCAATTGGAGACAGGGAATAGCTATGGCTACACCTTC
>TRBJ1-1|TRBV3-1/TRBV3-2|TRBD1|NA
CASSQGGTGWGTEAFF
TGTGCCAGCAGCCAAGGCGGGACAGGGTGGGGCACTGAAGCTTTCTTT
>TRBJ1-5|TRBV4-1|NA|NA
CASSPEWGDGPFGAQHF
TGCGCCAGCAGCCCTGAGTGGGGGGACGGACCGTTCGGGGCCCAGCATTTT
>TRBJ1-5|TRBV28|TRBD1|NA
CASNPSTGASQPQHF
TGTGCCAGCAACCCGTCGACAGGGGCGAGTCAGCCCCAGCATTTT
>TRBJ2-6|TRBV28|NA|NA
CASSPPGSGANVLTF
TGTGCCAGCAGTCCCCCAGGGTCTGGGGCCAACGTCCTGACTTTC
>TRBJ1-1|TRBV30|TRBD1|NA
CASSAGGFSVRGENTEAFF
TGTGCCTCTTCGGCAGGGGGCTTTTCCGTAAGGGGAGAGAACACTGAAGCTTTCTTT
>TRBJ1-5|TRBV30|NA|NA
CAWSQRADQPQHF
TGTGCCTGGAGTCAGAGGGCCGATCAGCCCCAGCATTTT